This TCR beta chain was obtained from a study of blood T cell repertoires in COVID-19 (dated by TCRdb to 2019 to 2021). For the study in its entirety: The collaborator samples originated in the United States, Italy and Spain and spanned the acute and convalescent phases of COVID-19. The prospective study material was composed of cDNA or gDNA derived from T cells, B-cell-depleted T cells, or PBMCs. Subjects who had been exposed to COVID-19, were actively infected with it, or had recovered from it provided the deeply sampled blood TCRbeta repertoires that made up the dataset. The repertoires were made available in a free public database intended to serve as a resource for research on the immune response to SARS-CoV-2. Samples came from the ongoing ImmuneRACE study (first 160 participants) plus 1,254 subjects from 6 global collaborators. Sample metadata almost always included a de-identified subject ID, COVID-19 status, age in years and sex. HLA class I and class II types, where available, came from metadata supplied by the sample provider rather than from assay-based typing. The research as a whole found: The amount of clinical and demographic metadata varied by source and participant and was provided uncurated.

TCRbeta CDR3 regions were amplified from genomic DNA by means of the immunoSEQ Assay, a bias-controlled multiplex PCR. Per the authors' processing: Nucleated cell counts per sample were estimated from amplification of reference gene primers within the assay. To quantify the absolute abundance of each unique TCRbeta CDR3 rearrangement, sequence reads were collapsed and filtered. For each sample, productive Simpson clonality was calculated by taking the square root of Simpson's diversity index across productive rearrangements. TCRdb mirrors the immuneACCESS table, restricted to in-frame sequences. Some clones are absent from its copies; in checked studies, under half trace to an unresolved V gene, and the reason for the others is unknown. The V and J calls and the clone size are those of that table, but D and trimming were determined from the DNA. The sample includes 250,000 to 300,000 clones, with 65% to 90% observed a single time. The ten top clones hold roughly 14% of the sample.

This clone has just a few counts. Its antigen is still unknown. No much larger clonotype is one base removed from it; base qualities were not supplied. The germline V gene (reference sequence) supplies CDR1 DFQATT and CDR2 SNEGSKA. Deletion took 2 bases off V and 3 bases off J, with a span of 2 bases between the germline ends. Counted from cysteine to phenylalanine, this CDR3 has 11 amino acids. Left in the record is the CDR3 DNA by itself, 33 bases read in frame from the first base. At one collaborating source in Seattle, patients were enrolled during active infection and were followed longitudinally through the course of disease. The collaborating institutions used their own protocols to collect whole blood in K2EDTA tubes. Collaborator samples were shipped for TCRbeta analysis as frozen whole blood, isolated PBMCs, or DNA extracted from either sample type.

This clonotype was sampled from a woman in her seventies with COVID-19, enrolled during active disease. The chain is made from TRBV20-1 and TRBJ1-3; the D gene is not confidently resolved. The specimen sequenced was peripheral blood. The encoded CDR3 is CSARLGNTIYF. The sequenced DNA: TGCAGTGCTAGACTTGGAAACACCATATATTTT.